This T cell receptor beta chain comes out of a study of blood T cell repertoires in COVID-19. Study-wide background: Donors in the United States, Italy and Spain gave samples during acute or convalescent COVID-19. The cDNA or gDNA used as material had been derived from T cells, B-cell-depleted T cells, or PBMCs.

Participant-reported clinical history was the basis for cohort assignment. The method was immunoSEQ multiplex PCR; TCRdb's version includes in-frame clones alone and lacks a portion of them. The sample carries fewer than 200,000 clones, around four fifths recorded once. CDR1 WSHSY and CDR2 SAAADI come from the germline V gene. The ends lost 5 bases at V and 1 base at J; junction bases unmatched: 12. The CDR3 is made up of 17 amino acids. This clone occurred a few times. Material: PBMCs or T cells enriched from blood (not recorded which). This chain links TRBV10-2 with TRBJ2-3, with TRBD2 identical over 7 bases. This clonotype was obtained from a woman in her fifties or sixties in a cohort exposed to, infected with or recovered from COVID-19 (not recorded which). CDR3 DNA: TGCGCCAGCAGTAGGACGTTCGGCCTAGCGGGCACAGATACGCAGTATTTT. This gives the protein CASSRTFGLAGTDTQYF.